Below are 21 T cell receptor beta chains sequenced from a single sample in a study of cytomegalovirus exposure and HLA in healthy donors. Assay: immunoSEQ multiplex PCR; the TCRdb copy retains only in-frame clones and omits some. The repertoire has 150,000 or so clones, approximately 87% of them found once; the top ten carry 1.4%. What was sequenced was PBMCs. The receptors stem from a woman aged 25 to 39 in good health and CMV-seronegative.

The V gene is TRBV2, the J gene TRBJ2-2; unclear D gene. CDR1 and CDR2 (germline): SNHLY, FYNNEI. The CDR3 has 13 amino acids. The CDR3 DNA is TGTGCGGTTCTGCGAATCGACACCGGGGAGCTGTTTTTT. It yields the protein CAVLRIDTGELFF.

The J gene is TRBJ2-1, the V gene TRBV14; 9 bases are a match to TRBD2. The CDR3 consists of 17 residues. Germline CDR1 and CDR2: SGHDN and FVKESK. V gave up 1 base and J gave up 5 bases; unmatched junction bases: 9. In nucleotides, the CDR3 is TGTGCCAGCAGCCAAGTTCTTTTAGCGGGGGACAACAATGAGCAGTTCTTC. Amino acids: CASSQVLLAGDNNEQFF.

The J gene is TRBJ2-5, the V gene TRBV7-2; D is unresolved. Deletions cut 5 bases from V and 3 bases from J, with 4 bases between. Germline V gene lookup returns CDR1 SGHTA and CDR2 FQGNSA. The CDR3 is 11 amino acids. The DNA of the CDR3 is TGTGCCAGCAGCCTAAAAGAGACCCAGTACTTC. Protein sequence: CASSLKETQYF.

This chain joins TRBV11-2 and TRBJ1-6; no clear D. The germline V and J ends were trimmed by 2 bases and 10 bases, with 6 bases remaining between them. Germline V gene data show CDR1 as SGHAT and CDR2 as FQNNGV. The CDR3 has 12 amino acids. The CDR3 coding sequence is TGTGCCAGCAGCTTAACCGGGTCACCCCTCCACTTT. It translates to CASSLTGSPLHF. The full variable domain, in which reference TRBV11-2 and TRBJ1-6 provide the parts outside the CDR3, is EAGVAQSPRYKIIEKRQSVAFWCNPISGHATLYWYQQILGQGPKLLIQFQNNGVVDDSQLPKDRFSAERLKGVDSTLKIQPAKLEDSAVYLCASSLTGSPLHFGNGTRLTVT.

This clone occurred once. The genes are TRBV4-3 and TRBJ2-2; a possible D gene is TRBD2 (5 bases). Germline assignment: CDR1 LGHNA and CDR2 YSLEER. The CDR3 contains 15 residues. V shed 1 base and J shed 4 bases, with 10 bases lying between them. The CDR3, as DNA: TGCGCCAGCAGCCAAGTGGCTAGCACCACCGGGGAGCTGTTTTTT. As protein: CASSQVASTTGELFF.

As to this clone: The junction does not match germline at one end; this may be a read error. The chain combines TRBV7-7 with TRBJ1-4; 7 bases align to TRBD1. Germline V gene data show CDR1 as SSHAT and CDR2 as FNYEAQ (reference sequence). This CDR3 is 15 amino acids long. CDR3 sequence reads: CASSLDRERIEKLFF. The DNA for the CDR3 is TGTGCTAGCAGCTTAGACAGGGAAAGGATTGAAAAACTGTTTTTT. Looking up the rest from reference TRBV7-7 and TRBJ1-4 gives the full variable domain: GAGVSQSPRYKVTKRGQDVTLRCDPISSHATLYWYQQALGQGPEFLTYFNYEAQPDKSGLPSDRFSAERPEGSISTLTIQRTEQRDSAMYRCASSLDRERIEKLFFGSGTQLSVL.

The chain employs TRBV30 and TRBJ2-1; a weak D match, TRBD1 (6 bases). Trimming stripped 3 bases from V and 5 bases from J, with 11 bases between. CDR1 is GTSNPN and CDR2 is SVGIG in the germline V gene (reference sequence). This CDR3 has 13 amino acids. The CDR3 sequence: CAWSPGDNNEQFF. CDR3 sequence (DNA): TGTGCCTGGAGCCCCGGGGACAACAATGAGCAGTTCTTC.

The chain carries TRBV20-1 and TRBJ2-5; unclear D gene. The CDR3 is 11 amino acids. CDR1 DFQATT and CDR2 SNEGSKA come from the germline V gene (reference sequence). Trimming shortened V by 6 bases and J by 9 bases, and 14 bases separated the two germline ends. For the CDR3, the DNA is TGCAGTGCCGAACTGAACGAGGCCCAGTACTTC. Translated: CSAELNEAQYF.

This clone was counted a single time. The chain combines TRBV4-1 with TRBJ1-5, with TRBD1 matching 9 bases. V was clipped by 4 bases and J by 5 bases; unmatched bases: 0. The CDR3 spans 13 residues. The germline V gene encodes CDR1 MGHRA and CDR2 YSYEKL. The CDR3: CASSRTGDQPQHF. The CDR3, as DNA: TGCGCCAGCAGCCGGACAGGGGATCAGCCCCAGCATTTT.

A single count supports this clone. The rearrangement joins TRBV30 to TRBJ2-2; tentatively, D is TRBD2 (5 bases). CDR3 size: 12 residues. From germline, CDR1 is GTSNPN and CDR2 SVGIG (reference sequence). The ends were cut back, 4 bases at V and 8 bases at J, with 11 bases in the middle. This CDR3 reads CAWKRAAGELFF. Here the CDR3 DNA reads TGTGCCTGGAAGAGGGCCGCAGGGGAGCTGTTTTTT.

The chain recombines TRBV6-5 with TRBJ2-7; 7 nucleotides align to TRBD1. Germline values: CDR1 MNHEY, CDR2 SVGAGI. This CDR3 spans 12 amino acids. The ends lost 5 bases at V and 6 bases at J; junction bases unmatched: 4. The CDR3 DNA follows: TGTGCCAGCAGTCGAGGGGGCGGCGAGCAGTACTTC. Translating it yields CASSRGGGEQYF.

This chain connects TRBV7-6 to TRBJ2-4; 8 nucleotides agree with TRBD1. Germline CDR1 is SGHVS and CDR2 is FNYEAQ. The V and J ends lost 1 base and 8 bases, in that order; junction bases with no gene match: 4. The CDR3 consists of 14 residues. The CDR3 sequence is CASSLGQGSDIQYF. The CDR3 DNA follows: TGTGCCAGCAGCTTAGGACAGGGGTCGGACATTCAGTACTTC.

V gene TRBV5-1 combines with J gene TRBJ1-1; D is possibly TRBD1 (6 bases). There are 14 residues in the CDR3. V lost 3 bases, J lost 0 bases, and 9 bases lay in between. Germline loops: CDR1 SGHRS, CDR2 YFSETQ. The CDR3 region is CASSSRGMNTEAFF. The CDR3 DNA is TGCGCCAGCAGCTCCAGGGGCATGAACACTGAAGCTTTCTTT.

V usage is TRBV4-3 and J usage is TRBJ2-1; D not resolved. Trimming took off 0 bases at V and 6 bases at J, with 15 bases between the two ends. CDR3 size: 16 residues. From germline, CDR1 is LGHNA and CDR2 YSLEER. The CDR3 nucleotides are TGCGCCAGCAGCCAAGATCTAACTACTACGGGCAATGAGCAGTTCTTC. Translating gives CASSQDLTTTGNEQFF.

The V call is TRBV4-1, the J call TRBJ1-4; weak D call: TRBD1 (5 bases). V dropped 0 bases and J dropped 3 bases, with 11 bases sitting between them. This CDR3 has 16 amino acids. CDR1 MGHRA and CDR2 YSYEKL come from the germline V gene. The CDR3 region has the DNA TGCGCCAGCAGCCAAGACCCCTGGGGGGCTAATGAAAAACTGTTTTTT. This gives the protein CASSQDPWGANEKLFF.

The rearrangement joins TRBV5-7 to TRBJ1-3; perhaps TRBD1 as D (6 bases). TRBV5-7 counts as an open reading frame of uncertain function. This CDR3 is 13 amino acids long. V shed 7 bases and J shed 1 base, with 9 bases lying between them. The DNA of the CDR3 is TGTGCCAGCGAACAGGGATCTGGAAACACCATATATTTT. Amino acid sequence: CASEQGSGNTIYF.

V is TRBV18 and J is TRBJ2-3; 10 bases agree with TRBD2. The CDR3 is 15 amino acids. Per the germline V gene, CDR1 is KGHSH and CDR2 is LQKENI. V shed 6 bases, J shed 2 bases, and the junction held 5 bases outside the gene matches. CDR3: CASSPAGGITDTQYF. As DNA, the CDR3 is TGTGCCAGCTCCCCAGCGGGGGGGATCACAGATACGCAGTATTTT. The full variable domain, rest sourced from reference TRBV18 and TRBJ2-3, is NAGVMQNPRHLVRRRGQEARLRCSPMKGHSHVYWYRQLPEEGLKFMVYLQKENIIDESGMPKERFSAEFPKEGPSILRIQQVVRGDSAAYFCASSPAGGITDTQYFGPGTRLTVL.

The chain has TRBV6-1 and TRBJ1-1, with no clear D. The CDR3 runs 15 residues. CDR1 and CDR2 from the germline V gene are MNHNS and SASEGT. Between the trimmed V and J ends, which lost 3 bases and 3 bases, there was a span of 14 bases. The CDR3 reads CASSEWVGEDTEAFF. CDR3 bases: TGTGCCAGCAGTGAGTGGGTCGGGGAGGACACTGAAGCTTTCTTT.

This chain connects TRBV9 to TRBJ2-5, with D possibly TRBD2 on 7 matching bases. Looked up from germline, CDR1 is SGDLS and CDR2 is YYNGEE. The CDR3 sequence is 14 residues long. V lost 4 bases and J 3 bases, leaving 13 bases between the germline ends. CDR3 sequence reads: CASSLGGLEETQYF. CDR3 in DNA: TGTGCCAGCAGCTTGGGGGGGCTGGAAGAGACCCAGTACTTC.

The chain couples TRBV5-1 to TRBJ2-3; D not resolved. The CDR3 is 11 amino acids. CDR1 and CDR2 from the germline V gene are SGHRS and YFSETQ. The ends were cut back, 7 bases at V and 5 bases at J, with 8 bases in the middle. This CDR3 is CASVSGDTQYF. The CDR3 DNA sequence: TGCGCCAGCGTTTCGGGAGATACGCAGTATTTT.

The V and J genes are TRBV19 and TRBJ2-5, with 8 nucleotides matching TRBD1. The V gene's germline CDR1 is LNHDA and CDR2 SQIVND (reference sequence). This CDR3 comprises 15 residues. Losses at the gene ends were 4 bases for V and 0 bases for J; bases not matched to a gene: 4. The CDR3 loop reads CASSSWTGHQETQYF. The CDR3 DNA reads TGTGCCAGTAGTAGTTGGACAGGGCACCAAGAGACCCAGTACTTC. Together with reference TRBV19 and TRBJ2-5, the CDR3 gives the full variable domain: DGGITQSPKYLFRKEGQNVTLSCEQNLNHDAMYWYRQDPGQGLRLIYYSQIVNDFQKGDIAEGYSVSREKKESFPLTVTSAQKNPTAFYLCASSSWTGHQETQYFGPGTRLLVL.